This T cell receptor beta chain was observed in a study of shared clonotypes between healthy human individuals. Study-level background: The people who gave samples were a couple of women and three men aged 18 to 49.

Study-level results: Relative to their counterparts shared across all four donors, non-shared clonotypes exhibited diminished generation probabilities.

Concerning this clone itself: The antigen remains undetermined.

This CDR3 comprises 14 residues. Per the germline V gene, CDR1 is KGHSH and CDR2 is LQKENI. Germline trimming cut 6 bases from V and 5 bases from J; bases unmatched to any gene: 7. Genomic DNA of every subset was divided equally among multiple immunoSEQ plates. Some clones are missing from TCRdb's copy, which holds only in-frame ones; the method was immunoSEQ multiplex PCR. This sample has 2,100,000 or so clones, with under 97% found just once. The receptor comes from a man younger than 35 in good health. The sequenced material came from naive CD4+ T cells sorted from blood. The subset is: CD45RA+ positively selected. V is TRBV18 and J is TRBJ2-7, with 10 bases that match TRBD2. For the CDR3, the DNA is TGTGCCAGCTCCCCGAGCGGGAGGGCCGACGAGCAGTACTTC. This codes for CASSPSGRADEQYF.